Presented here are 30 T cell receptor beta chains from one specimen sequenced in a study of tumor and adjacent non-tumor tissue in lung cancer. Three rounds of nested PCR, following a modified ARM-PCR protocol, produced the TCRbeta library. From the multiplex PCR reads, TCRdb called clonotypes with MiXCR, one entry per CDR3 protein. The sample lists 75,000 to 95,000 distinct CDR3 sequences; more than 75% were seen once. This sample's RNA came from whole unsorted tissue. Distant lung tissue was collected more than 3 cm away from the tumor edge. The sample comprised distant non-tumor lung tissue. These receptor sequences come from a woman aged 45 to 65 with non-small cell lung cancer.

Concerning this clonotype itself: No conserved phenylalanine or tryptophan ends this CDR3, so it is likely a read error. V gene TRBV6-6 combines with J gene TRBJ1-1, with D hard to call. The length of the CDR3 is 14 residues. Germline loops: CDR1 MNHNY, CDR2 SVGAGI (reference sequence). The CDR3 nucleotides read TGTACCAGCACTCGAGGCACAGCAAACACTGAAGCTTTCTTG. Protein: CTSTRGTANTEAFL.

About this clonotype itself: Likely a read error: the CDR3 ends without its conserved phenylalanine or tryptophan. This chain uses TRBV5-1 with TRBJ1-5, with 7 bases fitting TRBD1. V was clipped by 4 bases and J by 7 bases; unmatched bases: 11. CDR1 is SGHRS and CDR2 is YFSETQ in the germline V gene. The CDR3 has 15 amino acids. The DNA of the CDR3 is TGCGCCAGCAGCATGGATGGACAGGATATGCAGCCCCAGCATTCT. This encodes CASSMDGQDMQPQHS.

Worth noting for this clonotype: A junction end diverges from the germline sequence, so it may reflect a read error. The chain links TRBV6-1 to TRBJ2-1; maybe TRBD2 (5 bases). Germline-derived CDR1 and CDR2 are MNHNS and SASEGT. CDR3 length: 16 residues. The CDR3 DNA reads TGTACCAGCAGAACCCCGGAACTAGAGCAAAACAATGAGCAGTTCTTC. Its translation: CTSRTPELEQNNEQFF.

This clonotype was seen at least ten times. The chain carries TRBV28 and TRBJ2-6, with a possible D match to TRBD1 (6 bases). CDR1 and CDR2 (germline): MDHEN, SYDVKM. The CDR3 spans 18 residues. Deletions cut 5 bases from V and 0 bases from J, with 17 bases between. The CDR3 loop is CASSTTPTGHSGANVLTF. The CDR3 nucleotides read TGTGCCAGCAGTACCACCCCGACAGGACACTCTGGGGCCAACGTCCTGACTTTC.

In its sample, this clonotype was seen once. Its ends do not fully match the called genes, so a read error is possible. This sequence joins TRBV7-2 and TRBJ2-7; 7 bases line up with TRBD2. Germline CDR1 SGHTA, CDR2 FQGNSA. This CDR3 contains 15 residues. CDR3 in amino acids: CARSLNPSGSYEQYF. CDR3 DNA: TGTGCCCGCAGCTTAAATCCTAGCGGTTCCTACGAGCAGTACTTC.

The chain is built from TRBV11-2 and TRBJ2-3; D possibly corresponds to TRBD1 (5 bases). CDR1 SGHAT and CDR2 FQNNGV come from the germline V gene. The CDR3 length is 15 residues. V was cut by 10 bases and J by 7 bases, with 24 bases left in between. The CDR3 bases are TGTGCCAACAGTTTAGGGCCCCCAGGGAACCATACGCAGTATTTT. Protein sequence: CANSLGPPGNHTQYF.

This clonotype was counted once. Compared with germline, one end of the junction differs, possibly owing to a read error. The chain combines TRBV5-1 with TRBJ2-7; D possibly matches TRBD1 or TRBD2 (5 bases each). Germline loops: CDR1 SGHRS, CDR2 YFSETQ. The CDR3 has 15 residues. The CDR3 nucleotides read TGCGCCAGCAGTGAATCAGGGAGATGGATATACGGGCAGTACTTC. The encoded protein is CASSESGRWIYGQYF.

The table lists this clonotype with a few counts. This may arise from a read error, as a much more abundant clone is one base away. V and J are TRBV11-2 and TRBJ1-1; the D is unclear. Germline assignment: CDR1 SGHAT and CDR2 FQNNGV. V lost 0 bases and J lost 5, with 10 bases in between. The CDR3 has 14 residues. CDR3 in DNA: TGTGCCAGCAGCTTAGATCTTTTTGGGACTGAAGCTTTCTTT. It yields the protein CASSLDLFGTEAFF.

This clonotype was counted once. The conserved phenylalanine or tryptophan normally closing the CDR3 is absent here, so this likely arose from a read error. The DNA is omitted, as the CDR3 cannot be located on it reliably, and the CDR3 follows TCRdb's listing. This chain uses TRBV5-4 with TRBJ2-3; TRBD2, the table's D call, lacks a check against the DNA. Per germline, CDR1 SGHNT and CDR2 YYREEE (reference sequence). A total of 15 residues make up the CDR3, ends included. CDR3 residues: CASSSNFGGTDTLYI.

Turning to this clonotype: A junction boundary mismatches the germline segment, possibly from a read error. The chain couples TRBV5-6 to TRBJ2-6, with D possibly being TRBD1 (5 bases). The CDR3 runs to 15 residues. The germline gives CDR1 SGHDT, CDR2 YYEEEE. CDR3: CASSLEFSGANVMTF. In DNA form, the CDR3 reads TGCGCCAGCAGCTTGGAGTTTTCTGGGGCCAACGTCATGACTTTC.

CDR3 bases: TGTGCCAGCCGATCGCTAGTACAGAGCTTCTACAATGAGCAGTTCTTC. Its protein is CASRSLVQSFYNEQFF. The chain uses TRBV6-1 and TRBJ2-1, with D unresolved. The ends were cut back, 8 bases at V and 3 bases at J, with 20 bases in the middle. The CDR3 runs to 16 residues. Germline CDR1 MNHNS, CDR2 SASEGT.

This clonotype appeared once. Relative to the germline gene, one junction end is altered; a read error may explain this. The V and J genes are TRBV4-2 and TRBJ1-4; TRBD1 is a possible D gene (5 bases). Germline V gives CDR1 LGHNA, CDR2 YNFKEQ. CDR3 size: 16 residues. The CDR3 loop reads CASSRTRDGEEEKMFF. In nucleotides, the CDR3 is TGTGCCAGTAGCCGCACCCGGGACGGGGAGGAGGAAAAAATGTTTTTT.

The rearrangement uses TRBV30 and TRBJ2-7; 10 bases line up with TRBD2. Germline-derived CDR1 and CDR2 are GTSNPN and SVGIG (reference sequence). There are 14 residues in the CDR3. V dropped 2 bases and J dropped 6; count of bases not matched to a gene: 7. CDR3 sequence: CAWSSGLAGVEQYF. DNA for the CDR3: TGTGCCTGGAGTTCTGGTCTAGCGGGAGTCGAGCAGTACTTC.

This clonotype has at least ten counts. The rearrangement joins TRBV29-1 to TRBJ2-7; perhaps TRBD1 as D (6 bases). The CDR3 contains 12 residues. V lost 3 bases and J 5 bases, leaving 11 bases between the germline ends. The germline gives CDR1 SQVTM, CDR2 ANQGSEA. CDR3 loop: CSVEQGSHEQYF. The CDR3 DNA is TGCAGCGTTGAGCAGGGGAGCCACGAGCAGTACTTC.

Concerning this clonotype: Sequence at one end of the junction differs from germline and may be a read error. Here the CDR3 reads CASSERSRPNYEQYF. The CDR3 DNA follows: TGTGCCAGCAGTGAACGATCACGCCCGAACTACGAGCAGTATTTC. V usage is TRBV6-1 and J usage is TRBJ2-7; D unresolved. Germline CDR1 is MNHNS and CDR2 is SASEGT. The CDR3 is made up of 15 amino acids.

On this clonotype itself: The conserved final phenylalanine or tryptophan is absent from the CDR3, which likely points to a read error. CDR3: CSVGQEEETQYY. The CDR3 region has the DNA TGCAGCGTTGGTCAGGAAGAAGAGACCCAGTACTAC. This rearrangement joins TRBV29-1 to TRBJ2-5; D unresolved. CDR3 length: 12 amino acids. V gave up 4 bases and J gave up 3 bases, with 9 bases separating them. CDR1 is SQVTM, CDR2 ANQGSEA, per germline.

The gene calls are TRBV4-1 and TRBJ2-7; no reliable D call. V lost 0 bases to trimming and J lost 3 bases, with 12 bases between them. Germline V gives CDR1 MGHRA, CDR2 YSYEKL. This CDR3 contains 15 residues. The DNA of the CDR3 is TGCGCCAGCAGCCAAGATCAAGGACGGCTCTACGAGCAGTACTTC. It encodes CASSQDQGRLYEQYF.

With regard to this clonotype: This CDR3 fails to terminate in the conserved phenylalanine or tryptophan, so it likely reflects a read error. Because the CDR3's place on the DNA is in doubt, the DNA is left out and the CDR3 is given as listed by TCRdb. J is TRBJ2-2 and V is TRBV6-2 or TRBV6-3; the table assigns TRBD2, which was not confirmed against the DNA. 19 amino acids form the CDR3, both terminal residues included. Germline V gene sequence: CDR1 MNHEY, CDR2 SVGEGT. CDR3 residues: CASGDPGLADASNTGELFL.

This clonotype appeared a single time. One end of the junction fails to match germline, which may point to a read error. The chain combines TRBV6-1 with TRBJ2-7, with 10 bases identical to TRBD2. The CDR3 has 16 amino acids. Germline V gives CDR1 MNHNS, CDR2 SASEGT. This CDR3 reads CASSERTSGTSHEQYF. For the CDR3, the DNA is TGTGCTAGCAGTGAACGTACTAGCGGGACCAGCCACGAGCAGTACTTC.

Of note for this clonotype: Germline is not matched at one junction end, which may reflect a read error. The chain joins TRBV6-5 to TRBJ1-4; maybe TRBD1 (6 bases). The CDR3 totals 17 residues. Germline V gene sequence: CDR1 MNHEY, CDR2 SVGAGI. The CDR3 coding sequence is TGTGTCAGCAGCCATCTTAATCCGGGGGGCTCTAATGAAAAACTGGTTTTT. Its translation is CVSSHLNPGGSNEKLVF.

With regard to this clonotype: A junction boundary mismatches the germline segment, possibly from a read error. The chain combines TRBV6-1 with TRBJ2-1, with D uncertain. The CDR3 consists of 16 residues. Germline values: CDR1 MNHNS, CDR2 SASEGT. The CDR3 DNA reads TGTGCCAACAGTGAAACCGCGGAGAGCTTCTACAATGAGCAGTTCTTC. Translation gives CANSETAESFYNEQFF.

About this clonotype itself: This CDR3 is missing its conserved last phenylalanine or tryptophan, likely due to a read error. The chain carries TRBV7-9 and TRBJ2-2; D could derive from TRBD1 or TRBD2 (5 bases each). V was cut by 4 bases and J by 4 bases, with 13 bases left in between. CDR1 and CDR2 (germline): SEHNR, FQNEAQ (reference sequence). CDR3 length: 15 amino acids. This CDR3 is CASSSGTFSTGELFI. CDR3 bases: TGTGCCAGCAGCTCCGGGACCTTCAGCACCGGGGAGCTGTTTATT.

This rearrangement joins TRBV6-6 to TRBJ2-7; 8 bases line up with TRBD1. Germline lookup yields CDR1 MNHNY and CDR2 SVGAGI (reference sequence). The CDR3 runs to 15 residues. Unmatched junction bases numbered 13, after V lost 10 bases and J lost 2 bases. The CDR3: CATIYETRGPYEQYF. The CDR3 nucleotides are TGTGCCACTATTTACGAAACCAGGGGGCCCTACGAGCAGTACTTC.

Note on this clonotype: The CDR3 ends on some other residue instead of the conserved phenylalanine or tryptophan, so this is likely a read error. V and J are TRBV5-1 and TRBJ2-7; 7 bases are a match to TRBD1. The CDR3 length is 15 residues. The V gene's germline CDR1 is SGHRS and CDR2 YFSETQ. Germline trimming cut 7 bases from V and 3 bases from J; bases unmatched to any gene: 13. For the CDR3, the DNA is TGCGCCAGCTCCACCCCGGGACAGTCACACTACGAGCAGTACCTC. Protein sequence: CASSTPGQSHYEQYL.

The J gene is TRBJ2-7, the V gene TRBV6-6, with a possible D match to TRBD2 (5 bases). The CDR3 length is 13 residues. The germline V gene encodes CDR1 MNHNY and CDR2 SVGAGI (reference sequence). The CDR3 sequence is CTGSYSGDYEQYF. In DNA form, the CDR3 reads TGTACCGGCAGTTACTCCGGGGACTACGAGCAGTACTTC.

The chain is built from TRBV5-6 and TRBJ2-4; D is tentatively TRBD1 or TRBD2 (5 bases each). Trimming removed 4 bases from V and 0 bases from J, with 26 bases in between. Germline lookup yields CDR1 SGHDT and CDR2 YYEEEE. The CDR3 runs to 20 residues. Here the CDR3 reads CASSPNMRGTRLGAKNIQYF. The CDR3 coding sequence is TGTGCCAGCAGCCCCAACATGAGGGGTACCCGCCTAGGAGCCAAAAACATTCAGTACTTC.

In the case of this clonotype: A read error may account for a junction end that differs from germline. The V call is TRBV4-1, the J call TRBJ2-1; D not resolved. This CDR3 contains 14 residues. CDR1 is MGHRA, CDR2 YSYEKL, per germline. The CDR3 spells CTSSQIQVEFLQFF. The DNA for the CDR3 is TGCACCAGCAGTCAAATTCAGGTGGAGTTCTTGCAGTTCTTC.

Remarks on this clonotype: Sequence at one end of the junction differs from germline and may be a read error. J is TRBJ2-1 and V is TRBV6-1; D gene unclear. The CDR3 has 16 amino acids. In germline, CDR1 is MNHNS, CDR2 SASEGT. CDR3 in DNA: TGTACCAGCCGGACGCTAGTACCGAGCTCCTACAATGAGCAGTTCTTC. This translates into CTSRTLVPSSYNEQFF.

Of note for this clonotype: The junction and the germline gene differ at one end; a read error may be behind it. The V gene is TRBV28, the J gene TRBJ2-1, with D uncertain. Germline V gives CDR1 MDHEN, CDR2 SYDVKM. The CDR3 is 16 amino acids. The CDR3 here is CASRGMTPSSCNEQFF. CDR3 sequence (DNA): TGTGCCAGCAGGGGCATGACTCCAAGCTCCTGCAATGAGCAGTTCTTC.

About this clonotype: Here the CDR3 omits its conserved ending phenylalanine or tryptophan, so a read error is the likely source. V and J are TRBV20-1 and TRBJ2-7; D is unclear. Germline V gene sequence: CDR1 DFQATT, CDR2 SNEGSKA (reference sequence). The CDR3 extends over 17 amino acids. This chain's CDR3 is CSAEWTGPLPRFYGQYL. CDR3 DNA sequence: TGCAGTGCGGAGTGGACGGGTCCCTTACCTCGGTTCTACGGGCAGTACCTC.